These 5 T cell receptor beta chains share one sample of origin, sequenced in a study of blood T cell repertoires in COVID-19. The data were produced by immunoSEQ multiplex PCR, yet TCRdb's version contains in-frame clones alone and is incomplete. The top ten clones hold approximately 8.1% of a sample with roughly 110,000 clones, around 84% of them seen once. Sequenced sample: peripheral blood. All receptors derive from a woman aged 40 to 50 with acute or convalescent COVID-19.

This clone has a single count. CDR3 region: CATSSGLDKETQYF. CDR3 nucleotide sequence: TGTGCCACCTCTAGCGGATTGGATAAAGAGACCCAGTACTTC. V is TRBV11-3 and J is TRBJ2-5; TRBD2 matches 7 bases. The CDR3 is 14 residues long. CDR1 SGHNT and CDR2 YENEEA come from the germline V gene. V was pared by 10 bases and J by 3 bases, with 11 bases of the junction left unmatched. Using reference TRBV11-3 and TRBJ2-5 for the parts outside the CDR3, the full variable domain is EAGVVQSPRYKIIEKKQPVAFWCNPISGHNTLYWYLQNLGQGPELLIRYENEEAVDDSQLPKDRFSAERLKGVDSTLKIQPAELGDSAVYLCATSSGLDKETQYFGPGTRLLVL.

This sequence joins TRBV24-1 and TRBJ1-3; D unresolved. Germline loops: CDR1 KGHDR, CDR2 SFDVKD. V was pared by 4 bases and J by 4 bases, with 4 bases between. The CDR3 extends over 12 amino acids. CDR3 DNA: TGTGCCACCAGTGACCCAGGAAACACCATATATTTT. It is translated as CATSDPGNTIYF.

This clone was picked up one time. The chain recombines TRBV6-5 with TRBJ2-7, with D possibly TRBD2 on 6 matching bases. Germline V gene lookup returns CDR1 MNHEY and CDR2 SVGAGI. The CDR3 has 15 residues. Trimming took 2 bases from V and 1 from J, leaving 12 bases between them. The CDR3 reads CASSYPGRGSYEQYF. In DNA form, the CDR3 reads TGTGCCAGCAGTTACCCCGGTCGGGGGTCCTACGAGCAGTACTTC.

This sequence joins TRBV5-1 and TRBJ2-5; 10 nucleotides line up with TRBD2. CDR3 length: 17 residues. Germline V gene lookup returns CDR1 SGHRS and CDR2 YFSETQ. With V trimmed by 3 bases and J by 2 bases, 10 bases remained unmatched. CDR3 sequence reads: CASSSGRTSGAQETQYF. The DNA for the CDR3 is TGCGCCAGCAGCTCTGGACGAACTAGCGGGGCGCAAGAGACCCAGTACTTC.

The V gene is TRBV3-1 (or the pseudogene TRBV3-2), the J gene TRBJ2-1; D not certain. With 6 bases removed from V and 10 bases from J, the gap between germline ends came to 13 bases. This CDR3 comprises 12 residues. Germline loops: CDR1 LGHDT, CDR2 YNNKEL (reference sequence). CDR3 DNA: TGTGCCAGCAGATCCGACTTTAACGAGCAGTTCTTC. This translates into CASRSDFNEQFF.